The TCR beta chain described here comes from a study of cytomegalovirus exposure and HLA in healthy donors. Study outcomes and limitations: The authors later found TCR association rates varying by HLA locus, with DRB1 most and HLA-C fewest.

The PCR used 60 Vbeta and 13 Jbeta primers. Only in-frame clones appear in the TCRdb table, and some are missing; sequencing was by immunoSEQ multiplex PCR. The sample shows over 150,000 clones, about two thirds of them seen only once. Regarding this clone: Its target is not known.

This CDR3 has 13 amino acids. The V gene lost 7 bases and the J gene lost 5 bases, with 12 bases spanning the gap. Germline V CDR1 and CDR2: SGDLS, YYNGEE. V is TRBV9 and J is TRBJ1-4; perhaps TRBD1 as D (5 bases). The sequence was collected from a woman in her twenties or thirties in good health and CMV-seronegative. The sample taken for sequencing was PBMCs. The CDR3 coding sequence is TGTGCCAGCGCAAAAGGGGCAAATGAAAAACTGTTTTTT. Its translation is CASAKGANEKLFF.